The sequence of this TCR beta chain was determined in a study of graft-versus-host responses after intestinal transplantation. Study at large: Recipients across the board were started on anti-thymocyte globulin induction, then kept on tacrolimus and steroids for two to three years.

Produced via immunoSEQ multiplex PCR; TCRdb's table is partial and in-frame only. In the table there are some 15,000 clones, 90% to 95% of which are singletons. Germline V gene sequence: CDR1 SGHRS, CDR2 YFSETQ. V dropped 0 bases and J dropped 0 bases, with 4 bases sitting between them. The CDR3 is 13 amino acids. Study-level results: Researchers found GvH clones in recipient marrow, and some showed up first in ileum or blood. There was an association between peak levels of circulating GvH clones and early post-transplant HvG declines.

Remarks on this clone: Its target is unknown.

This rearrangement joins TRBV5-1 to TRBJ2-7, with no clear D. The clonotype originates from a human patient who received an intestinal transplant, so some T cells may come from the graft donor. The sample consisted of PBMCs, taken 9 days after transplant. The CDR3 coding sequence is TGCGCCAGCAGCTTGGAAATCTCCTACGAGCAGTACTTC. Translated, it gives CASSLEISYEQYF.